The source of this T cell receptor beta chain is a study of T cells in Graves' hyperthyroidism and ophthalmopathy. PBMCs were obtained from about 10 ml fresh peripheral blood. Using RNA transcripts as the source, TCR beta CDR3 regions were amplified. First-round RT-PCR targeting the TCR CDR3 was performed with the HTBI primer set. TCRdb passed the multiplex PCR reads through MiXCR, listing each CDR3 protein once. This sample carries roughly 840,000 distinct CDR3 sequences, more than 30% of them seen once, and the ten largest clones take 8.9%. Material: blood. This clonotype was sampled from a man between 18 and 35 years old with Graves' hyperthyroidism.

The CDR3 DNA reads as TGCAGTGCTAGCCCCGTACTAGCGGGGGACGAGCAGTACTTC. Residues: CSASPVLAGDEQYF. The rearrangement uses TRBV20-1 and TRBJ2-7, with 11 bases that match TRBD2. Germline CDR1 DFQATT, CDR2 SNEGSKA (reference sequence). This CDR3 has 14 amino acids. The V and J ends lost 3 bases and 5 bases, in that order; junction bases with no gene match: 6.